These T cell receptor beta chains were read from a single sample in a study of early T cells in non-severe SARS-CoV-2 infection. TCRdb re-analysed the 5' RACE reads in MiXCR, keeping a single row per CDR3 protein. The sample shows about 69,000 distinct CDR3 sequences, 8.5% to 10% of them seen only once. Sequencing input: whole blood. These receptors originate from an adult who was a healthcare worker with PCR-confirmed SARS-CoV-2 infection or an uninfected control (not recorded which). Both conserved end residues are part of each CDR3. The D gene is left open where the match is weak. Size is stated for part of the rows, as once, few or many counts, or as a class when the clone is expanded.

clone size: .
J gene: TRBJ2-7
V gene: TRBV5-1
D gene: TRBD2
CDR3 protein: CASSDSLTSGSPYEQYF
CDR3 DNA: TGCGCCAGCAGCGACTCTCTGACTAGCGGATCCCCCTACGAGCAGTACTTC

clone size: many
J gene: TRBJ2-7
V gene: TRBV7-2
D gene: .
CDR3 protein: CASSPTISYEQYF
CDR3 DNA: TGTGCCAGCAGCCCCACGATCTCCTACGAGCAGTACTTC

clone size: few
J gene: TRBJ2-1
V gene: TRBV10-3
D gene: .
CDR3 protein: CAIRQDSLNEQFF
CDR3 DNA: TGTGCCATCAGGCAGGACAGCCTTAATGAGCAGTTCTTC

clone size: many
J gene: TRBJ2-2
V gene: TRBV18
D gene: .
CDR3 protein: CASSSEIQFPGELFF
CDR3 DNA: TGTGCCAGCTCGTCGGAAATACAGTTTCCCGGGGAGCTGTTTTTT

clone size: many
J gene: TRBJ1-1
V gene: TRBV5-6
D gene: TRBD1
CDR3 protein: CASSLAGTGGRGAFF
CDR3 DNA: TGTGCCAGCAGCTTGGCCGGGACAGGGGGCAGAGGAGCTTTCTTT

clone size: many
J gene: TRBJ2-5
V gene: TRBV5-6
D gene: TRBD2
CDR3 protein: CASSLSVIAGLQETQYF
CDR3 DNA: TGTGCCAGCAGCTTATCGGTGATAGCGGGGCTCCAAGAGACCCAGTACTTC

clone size: .
J gene: TRBJ2-5
V gene: TRBV28
D gene: .
CDR3 protein: CASRDGQGAWETQYF
CDR3 DNA: TGTGCCAGCAGAGATGGTCAAGGGGCATGGGAGACCCAGTACTTC

clone size: many
J gene: TRBJ1-6
V gene: TRBV2
D gene: .
CDR3 protein: CASSGLSSYNSPLHF
CDR3 DNA: TGTGCCAGCAGCGGACTTAGCTCCTATAATTCACCCCTCCACTTT

clone size: few
J gene: TRBJ1-2
V gene: TRBV5-8
D gene: .
CDR3 protein: CASSLIRARRLYGYTF
CDR3 DNA: TGTGCCAGCAGCTTGATTCGGGCGCGCCGCCTCTATGGCTACACCTTC

clone size: few
J gene: TRBJ1-1
V gene: TRBV12-3/TRBV12-4
D gene: .
CDR3 protein: CASSSQGRSYAEAFF
CDR3 DNA: TGTGCCAGCAGTTCGCAGGGGCGGTCTTACGCTGAAGCTTTCTTT

clone size: few
J gene: TRBJ2-2
V gene: TRBV7-9
D gene: TRBD2
CDR3 protein: CASSPTSGANTGELFF
CDR3 DNA: TGTGCCAGCAGCCCGACTAGCGGCGCGAACACCGGGGAGCTGTTTTTT

clone size: few
J gene: TRBJ2-3
V gene: TRBV19
D gene: TRBD2
CDR3 protein: CASNGGGADTQYF
CDR3 DNA: TGTGCCAGTAACGGCGGGGGGGCAGATACGCAGTATTTT

clone size: few
J gene: TRBJ2-1
V gene: TRBV20-1
D gene: .
CDR3 protein: CSARDNKRVEFYNEQFF
CDR3 DNA: TGCAGTGCTAGAGATAACAAGCGGGTCGAATTCTACAATGAGCAGTTCTTC

clone size: many
J gene: TRBJ1-1
V gene: TRBV30
D gene: .
CDR3 protein: CAWSVGGGNTEAFF
CDR3 DNA: TGTGCCTGGAGTGTAGGAGGGGGGAACACTGAAGCTTTCTTT

clone size: .
J gene: TRBJ2-1
V gene: TRBV5-1
D gene: .
CDR3 protein: CASSRKSGLYNEQFF
CDR3 DNA: TGCGCCAGCAGCCGTAAGTCAGGGCTTTACAATGAGCAGTTCTTC

clone size: .
J gene: TRBJ2-2
V gene: TRBV29-1
D gene: .
CDR3 protein: CSVKEDTGELFF
CDR3 DNA: TGCAGCGTTAAGGAGGACACCGGGGAGCTGTTTTTT

clone size: few
J gene: TRBJ1-1
V gene: TRBV4-3
D gene: .
CDR3 protein: CASSQDFGSTEAFF
CDR3 DNA: TGCGCCAGCAGCCAAGATTTCGGGAGTACTGAAGCTTTCTTT

clone size: many
J gene: TRBJ2-7
V gene: TRBV20-1
D gene: .
CDR3 protein: CSASGRVPYEQYF
CDR3 DNA: TGCAGTGCTAGCGGGAGAGTCCCCTACGAGCAGTACTTC

clone size: few
J gene: TRBJ2-3
V gene: TRBV9
D gene: .
CDR3 protein: CASSVIPQADTQYF
CDR3 DNA: TGTGCCAGCAGCGTTATTCCCCAGGCAGATACGCAGTATTTT

clone size: many
J gene: TRBJ2-3
V gene: TRBV20-1
D gene: TRBD2
CDR3 protein: CSAERGSGRSDTQYF
CDR3 DNA: TGCAGTGCAGAGAGGGGGAGCGGGAGATCAGATACGCAGTATTTT

clone size: many
J gene: TRBJ1-2
V gene: TRBV20-1
D gene: .
CDR3 protein: CSARTPGANYGYTF
CDR3 DNA: TGCAGTGCTAGGACCCCAGGGGCAAACTATGGCTACACCTTC

clone size: many
J gene: TRBJ2-3
V gene: TRBV4-3
D gene: TRBD2
CDR3 protein: CASSQDLAGGADTQYF
CDR3 DNA: TGCGCCAGCAGCCAAGATCTAGCGGGAGGGGCAGATACGCAGTATTTT

clone size: .
J gene: TRBJ2-1
V gene: TRBV10-1
D gene: TRBD2
CDR3 protein: CASSESLTSLNEQFF
CDR3 DNA: TGCGCCAGCAGTGAGTCCCTGACTAGCCTCAATGAGCAGTTCTTC

clone size: few
J gene: TRBJ2-2
V gene: TRBV19
D gene: .
CDR3 protein: CASSTITGTGELFF
CDR3 DNA: TGTGCCAGTAGTACTATTACGGGGACCGGGGAGCTGTTTTTT

clone size: .
J gene: TRBJ1-1
V gene: TRBV29-1
D gene: .
CDR3 protein: CSVATGTVEAFF
CDR3 DNA: TGCAGCGTGGCTACCGGGACGGTTGAAGCTTTCTTT

clone size: many
J gene: TRBJ2-7
V gene: TRBV11-3
D gene: TRBD2
CDR3 protein: CASSLGGLAGGGSYEQYF
CDR3 DNA: TGTGCCAGCAGCTTAGGAGGACTAGCGGGGGGAGGCTCCTACGAGCAGTACTTC

clone size: many
J gene: TRBJ2-7
V gene: TRBV11-2
D gene: TRBD2
CDR3 protein: CASSLGVLAGAYEQYF
CDR3 DNA: TGTGCCAGCAGCTTAGGGGTACTAGCGGGGGCCTACGAGCAGTACTTC

clone size: few
J gene: TRBJ2-3
V gene: TRBV20-1
D gene: .
CDR3 protein: CSVKGFGDTQYF
CDR3 DNA: TGCAGCGTCAAGGGTTTTGGAGATACGCAGTATTTT

clone size: few
J gene: TRBJ2-3
V gene: TRBV11-2
D gene: .
CDR3 protein: CASSPRRGLHQGTDTQYF
CDR3 DNA: TGTGCCAGCAGCCCACGGCGGGGGCTCCACCAGGGCACAGATACGCAGTATTTT

clone size: .
J gene: TRBJ2-7
V gene: TRBV27
D gene: .
CDR3 protein: CASGPLGYEQYF
CDR3 DNA: TGTGCCAGCGGCCCCTTAGGGTACGAGCAGTACTTC

clone size: .
J gene: TRBJ2-1
V gene: TRBV10-3
D gene: TRBD2
CDR3 protein: CAIRGREGSYNEQFF
CDR3 DNA: TGTGCCATCAGGGGGCGGGAGGGCTCCTACAATGAGCAGTTCTTC

clone size: many
J gene: TRBJ1-6
V gene: TRBV7-3
D gene: .
CDR3 protein: CASSLTADSPLHF
CDR3 DNA: TGTGCCAGCAGCTTAACGGCAGACTCACCCCTCCACTTT

clone size: .
J gene: TRBJ1-1
V gene: TRBV30
D gene: TRBD1
CDR3 protein: CAWRSGTGNTEAFF
CDR3 DNA: TGTGCCTGGAGATCCGGGACAGGGAACACTGAAGCTTTCTTT

clone size: many
J gene: TRBJ2-1
V gene: TRBV11-2
D gene: TRBD2
CDR3 protein: CASSLDRIAGHEQFF
CDR3 DNA: TGTGCCAGCAGCTTAGATCGGATAGCGGGTCATGAGCAGTTCTTC

clone size: many
J gene: TRBJ2-1
V gene: TRBV6-5
D gene: TRBD1
CDR3 protein: CASSRDREVVNEQFF
CDR3 DNA: TGTGCCAGCAGTCGGGACAGGGAAGTTGTGAATGAGCAGTTCTTC

clone size: many
J gene: TRBJ1-2
V gene: TRBV12-3/TRBV12-4
D gene: TRBD1
CDR3 protein: CASSSYGLYRQGDYGYTF
CDR3 DNA: TGTGCCAGCAGCTCCTATGGCTTATACAGACAGGGAGACTATGGCTACACCTTC

clone size: few
J gene: TRBJ1-1
V gene: TRBV27
D gene: .
CDR3 protein: CASSFRGTSLGEAFF
CDR3 DNA: TGTGCCAGCAGTTTCAGGGGAACTAGTCTTGGGGAAGCTTTCTTT

clone size: many
J gene: TRBJ1-4
V gene: TRBV6-6
D gene: .
CDR3 protein: CASSLTRGLTNEKLFF
CDR3 DNA: TGTGCCAGCAGTTTGACGCGGGGGCTAACTAATGAAAAACTGTTTTTT

clone size: many
J gene: TRBJ2-2
V gene: TRBV7-6
D gene: .
CDR3 protein: CASSDERIEVTGELFF
CDR3 DNA: TGTGCCAGTTCGGACGAGCGGATAGAGGTCACCGGGGAGCTGTTTTTT

clone size: few
J gene: TRBJ2-4
V gene: TRBV20-1
D gene: .
CDR3 protein: CSARDIIEGPAQNIQYF
CDR3 DNA: TGCAGTGCTAGAGATATCATAGAGGGCCCTGCCCAAAACATTCAGTACTTC

clone size: .
J gene: TRBJ1-2
V gene: TRBV7-6
D gene: .
CDR3 protein: CASTPAPSNYGYTF
CDR3 DNA: TGTGCCAGCACCCCAGCCCCATCTAACTATGGCTACACCTTC

clone size: many
J gene: TRBJ2-3
V gene: TRBV7-9
D gene: TRBD2
CDR3 protein: CASSVPGLESTDTQYF
CDR3 DNA: TGTGCCAGCAGCGTACCGGGACTAGAATCTACAGATACGCAGTATTTT

clone size: .
J gene: TRBJ2-3
V gene: TRBV5-1
D gene: .
CDR3 protein: CASSSRLRTDTQYF
CDR3 DNA: TGCGCCAGCAGCTCTCGACTACGCACAGATACGCAGTATTTT

clone size: many
J gene: TRBJ2-7
V gene: TRBV11-2
D gene: .
CDR3 protein: CASSPLFPYEQYF
CDR3 DNA: TGTGCCAGCAGTCCCCTGTTTCCCTACGAGCAGTACTTC

clone size: few
J gene: TRBJ2-7
V gene: TRBV6-1
D gene: .
CDR3 protein: CASSEAGGAGSYEQYF
CDR3 DNA: TGTGCCAGCAGTGAAGCGGGGGGAGCGGGTAGCTACGAGCAGTACTTC

clone size: .
J gene: TRBJ1-1
V gene: TRBV20-1
D gene: .
CDR3 protein: CSARGGGRTEAFF
CDR3 DNA: TGCAGTGCTAGAGGGGGGGGACGCACTGAAGCTTTCTTT

clone size: many
J gene: TRBJ2-7
V gene: TRBV20-1
D gene: .
CDR3 protein: CSATKGGSSYEQYF
CDR3 DNA: TGCAGTGCGACAAAGGGGGGCAGCTCCTACGAGCAGTACTTC

clone size: .
J gene: TRBJ1-4
V gene: TRBV5-1
D gene: TRBD1
CDR3 protein: CASSWTGENEKLFF
CDR3 DNA: TGCGCCAGCAGCTGGACAGGGGAAAATGAAAAACTGTTTTTT

clone size: few
J gene: TRBJ1-2
V gene: TRBV5-4
D gene: TRBD1
CDR3 protein: CASSSEAGTGEYYGYTF
CDR3 DNA: TGTGCCAGCAGCTCAGAAGCCGGGACAGGGGAATACTATGGCTACACCTTC

clone size: many
J gene: TRBJ1-1
V gene: TRBV5-1
D gene: TRBD1
CDR3 protein: CASSLTPGTATEAFF
CDR3 DNA: TGCGCCAGCAGCTTAACCCCCGGGACAGCCACTGAAGCTTTCTTT

clone size: many
J gene: TRBJ2-6
V gene: TRBV4-3
D gene: .
CDR3 protein: CASSQDAPYGALGANVLTF
CDR3 DNA: TGCGCCAGCAGCCAAGATGCCCCCTACGGAGCCCTTGGGGCCAACGTCCTGACTTTC